This T cell receptor beta chain was sequenced for a study of cytomegalovirus exposure and HLA in healthy donors. Study-wide results and caveats: Rare TCR sequences dominated, though some public TCRs recurred in many donors. HLA-A and HLA-B allele assignments for most subjects were reportedly predicted accurately using TCR beta sequences. It was reported in a later analysis that an Asian-associated ancestry cluster showed fewer N-insertions than the 666-donor mean.

This clone came up a few times. No antigen is known for it. Germline V CDR1 and CDR2: MNHNY, SVGAGI (reference sequence). Trimming took 2 bases from V and 6 from J, leaving 8 bases between them. The CDR3 has 12 amino acids. Researchers ran the PCR with 60 Vbeta and 13 Jbeta primers. In the authors' methods: About 11 million of 80 million or so unique TCR beta chains were shared, per a later count. The table came from immunoSEQ multiplex PCR; TCRdb's copy has only in-frame clones and leaves some out. V and J calls and clone size follow that table, whereas D and trimming were derived from the DNA. Of 90,000 to 100,000 clones in the sample, more than 60% were seen once.

The J gene is TRBJ2-7, the V gene TRBV6-6; D unclear. The clonotype was recovered from a man aged 50 or older in good health and CMV-seronegative. What was sequenced was PBMCs. CDR3 sequence: CASSYQRFEQYF. In DNA form, the CDR3 reads TGTGCCAGCAGTTACCAGCGCTTCGAGCAGTACTTC.